The 3 T cell receptor beta chains below come from one sample, sequenced in a study of blood T cell repertoires in COVID-19. TCRdb's table, derived via immunoSEQ multiplex PCR, lists solely in-frame clones and lacks some. The sample holds about 180,000 clones; roughly 80% are singletons and the top ten take 1.5% to 1.7%. Sequenced sample: peripheral blood. The receptors were gathered from a human donor in a cohort sampled during active COVID-19.

J is TRBJ1-1 and V is TRBV3-1 (or the pseudogene TRBV3-2); perhaps TRBD1 as D (6 bases). The CDR3 spans 15 residues. In germline, CDR1 is LGHDT, CDR2 YNNKEL (reference sequence). V was trimmed by 3 bases and J by 1 base, leaving 12 bases between them. The CDR3 sequence is CASSHPGHTNTEAFF. The CDR3 nucleotides read TGTGCCAGCAGCCACCCGGGACACACGAACACTGAAGCTTTCTTT.

The V and J genes are TRBV5-6 and TRBJ1-5; TRBD1 might be the D (6 bases). The CDR3 covers 14 residues. V lost 4 bases and J lost 5, with 13 bases in between. Germline CDR1 reads SGHDT; CDR2 reads YYEEEE. The CDR3 DNA sequence: TGTGCCAGCAGCCCACGACAGGTTGATCAGCCCCAGCATTTT. Translating gives CASSPRQVDQPQHF.

This rearrangement joins TRBV4-3 to TRBJ1-1, with 7 bases lining up with TRBD1. J was trimmed by 1 base and V by 3 bases; bases with no gene match: 5. Germline assignment: CDR1 LGHNA and CDR2 YSLEER. The CDR3 spans 15 residues. The CDR3 loop is CASSQEGQRNTEAFF. CDR3 sequence (DNA): TGCGCCAGCAGCCAGGAGGGACAGAGGAACACTGAAGCTTTCTTT.